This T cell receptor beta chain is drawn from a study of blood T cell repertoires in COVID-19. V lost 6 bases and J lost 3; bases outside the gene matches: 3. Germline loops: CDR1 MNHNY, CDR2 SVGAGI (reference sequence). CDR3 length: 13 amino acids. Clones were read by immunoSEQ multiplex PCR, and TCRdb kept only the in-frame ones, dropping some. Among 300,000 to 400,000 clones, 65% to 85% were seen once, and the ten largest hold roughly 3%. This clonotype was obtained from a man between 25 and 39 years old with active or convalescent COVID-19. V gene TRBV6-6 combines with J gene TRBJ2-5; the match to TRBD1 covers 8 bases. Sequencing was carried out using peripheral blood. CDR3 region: CASSRTGKETQYF. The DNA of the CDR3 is TGTGCCAGCAGCAGGACAGGGAAAGAGACCCAGTACTTC.